This entry features one T cell receptor beta chain sequence. This record comes from a study of blood T cell repertoires in COVID-19. About the study: Acute and convalescent COVID-19 samples came from the United States, Italy and Spain.

V was clipped by 3 bases and J by 9 bases; unmatched bases: 4. Germline V gene lookup returns CDR1 KGHSH and CDR2 LQKENI. The CDR3 has 15 amino acids. Clones were sequenced by immunoSEQ multiplex PCR, and TCRdb holds only the in-frame ones, with some missing. This table holds about 64,000 clones, about 88% found once. The sequenced sample was peripheral blood. The receptor's source is a man aged 70-80 years with acute or convalescent COVID-19. The chain is built from TRBV18 and TRBJ2-1, with TRBD2 identical over 14 bases. CDR3: CASSPTSGGAGEQFF. The CDR3 DNA sequence: TGTGCCAGCTCACCGACTAGCGGGGGGGCGGGTGAGCAGTTCTTC.